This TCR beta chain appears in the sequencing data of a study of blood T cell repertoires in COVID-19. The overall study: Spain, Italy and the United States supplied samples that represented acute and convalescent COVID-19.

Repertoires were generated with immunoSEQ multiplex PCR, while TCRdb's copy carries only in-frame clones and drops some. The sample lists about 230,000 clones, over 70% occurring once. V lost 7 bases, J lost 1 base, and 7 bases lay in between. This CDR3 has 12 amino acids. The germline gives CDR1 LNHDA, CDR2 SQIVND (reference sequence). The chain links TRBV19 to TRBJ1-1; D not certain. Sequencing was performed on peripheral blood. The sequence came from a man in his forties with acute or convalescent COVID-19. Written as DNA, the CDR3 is TGTGCCAGTAAAAGACAGAACACTGAAGCTTTCTTT. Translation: CASKRQNTEAFF.